A single sample gave rise to the 5 T cell receptor beta chains below, sequenced in a study of blood T cell repertoires in COVID-19. Some clones are missing from TCRdb's copy, which holds only in-frame ones; the method was immunoSEQ multiplex PCR. The table records about 94,000 clones, around two thirds of them present only once. Material: peripheral blood. The source of these receptors is a man between 65 and 85 years old with COVID-19, enrolled during active disease.

CDR3 in amino acids: CASTTVDYGYTF. Written as DNA, the CDR3 is TGTGCCAGCACCACAGTGGACTATGGCTACACCTTC. The chain has TRBV18 and TRBJ1-2; no reliable D call. This CDR3 has 12 residues. The germline V and J ends were trimmed by 8 bases and 3 bases, with 10 bases remaining between them. Germline V gives CDR1 KGHSH, CDR2 LQKENI.

J is TRBJ2-5 and V is TRBV3-1 (or the pseudogene TRBV3-2); the D gene is possibly TRBD1 (6 bases). Germline values: CDR1 LGHDT, CDR2 YNNKEL (reference sequence). V lost 4 bases to trimming and J lost 6 bases, with 12 bases between them. The CDR3 sequence is 13 residues long. The CDR3 region has the DNA TGTGCCAGCAGCCCTAGGGGGAGACAGACCCAGTACTTC. This gives the protein CASSPRGRQTQYF.

The gene calls are TRBV4-1 and TRBJ2-3; TRBD2 matches 10 bases. With V trimmed by 0 bases and J by 4 bases, 7 bases remained unmatched. CDR1 and CDR2 (germline): MGHRA, YSYEKL. The length of the CDR3 is 17 residues. CDR3 in amino acids: CASSQERASGRSDTQYF. The CDR3 nucleotides read TGCGCCAGCAGCCAAGAAAGGGCTAGCGGGAGATCAGATACGCAGTATTTT.

This clone was observed a single time. The chain has TRBV30 and TRBJ2-1, with 9 bases matching TRBD2. This CDR3 comprises 13 residues. J was trimmed by 8 bases and V by 7 bases; bases with no gene match: 9. CDR1 is GTSNPN and CDR2 is SVGIG in the germline V gene (reference sequence). The CDR3 region is CASPSGGTHEQFF. The CDR3 DNA reads TGTGCCTCGCCGAGCGGGGGGACACATGAGCAGTTCTTC.

There are a few counts of this clone. The chain employs TRBV28 and TRBJ2-1; tentative D call: TRBD2 (5 bases). The germline V and J ends were trimmed by 4 bases and 3 bases, with 10 bases remaining between them. The V gene's germline CDR1 is MDHEN and CDR2 SYDVKM. The CDR3 is 14 residues long. The CDR3: CASSSYRDYNEQFF. The DNA for the CDR3 is TGTGCCAGCAGTTCATACCGGGACTACAATGAGCAGTTCTTC.